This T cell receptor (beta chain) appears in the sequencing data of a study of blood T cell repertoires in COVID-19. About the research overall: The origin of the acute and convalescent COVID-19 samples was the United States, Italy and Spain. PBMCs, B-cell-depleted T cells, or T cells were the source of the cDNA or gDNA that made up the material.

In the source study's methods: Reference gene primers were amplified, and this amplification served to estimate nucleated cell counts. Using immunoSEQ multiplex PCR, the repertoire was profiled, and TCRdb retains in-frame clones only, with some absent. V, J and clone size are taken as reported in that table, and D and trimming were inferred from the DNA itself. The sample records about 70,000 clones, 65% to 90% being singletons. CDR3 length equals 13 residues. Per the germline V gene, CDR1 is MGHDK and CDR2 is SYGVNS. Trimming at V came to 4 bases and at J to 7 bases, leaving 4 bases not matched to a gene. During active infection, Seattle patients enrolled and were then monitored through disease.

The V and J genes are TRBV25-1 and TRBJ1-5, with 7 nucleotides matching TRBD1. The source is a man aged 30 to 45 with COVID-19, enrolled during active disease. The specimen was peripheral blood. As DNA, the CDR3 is TGTGCCAGCAGTGCACAGGGGATCCAGCCCCAGCATTTT. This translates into CASSAQGIQPQHF.